These 22 T cell receptor beta chains were all obtained from the same sample, sequenced in a study of cytomegalovirus exposure and HLA in healthy donors. 13 Jbeta primers and 60 Vbeta primers were used for the PCR. Method: immunoSEQ multiplex PCR; TCRdb's copy keeps in-frame clones and lacks some. This repertoire shows around 140,000 clones, just under 80% found once; its top ten account for roughly 0.99%. Input material: PBMCs. Receptors originate from a male donor in good health and CMV-seronegative.

The chain carries TRBV19 and TRBJ1-1; 8 positions agree with TRBD1. This CDR3 is 16 amino acids long. J lost 1 base, V lost 4 bases, and 8 bases had no gene match. Germline V gives CDR1 LNHDA, CDR2 SQIVND (reference sequence). CDR3 residues: CASSTPRGPGNTEAFF. The CDR3 coding sequence is TGTGCCAGTAGTACCCCCAGGGGGCCGGGGAACACTGAAGCTTTCTTT.

This sequence joins TRBV2 and TRBJ2-7, with 9 bases identical to TRBD2. V was pared by 5 bases and J by 2 bases, with 4 bases of the junction left unmatched. The germline V gene has CDR1 SNHLY and CDR2 FYNNEI. This CDR3 region has 14 residues. The CDR3 here is CASSWTSAAYEQYF. Here the CDR3 DNA reads TGTGCCAGCAGTTGGACTAGCGCAGCCTACGAGCAGTACTTC.

This clone was counted a single time. This rearrangement joins TRBV25-1 to TRBJ1-2; D might be TRBD1 (5 bases). Trimming took 4 bases from V and 6 from J, leaving 18 bases between them. The germline V gene has CDR1 MGHDK and CDR2 SYGVNS. The CDR3 has 15 amino acids. CDR3 sequence: CASSVSGRRTNGYTF. The DNA of the CDR3 is TGTGCCAGCAGTGTCTCGGGGCGTCGGACTAATGGCTACACCTTC.

This clone is a singleton in its sample. The chain links TRBV19 to TRBJ1-6; TRBD1 is a possible D gene (6 bases). Trimming removed 6 bases from V and 0 bases from J, with 12 bases in between. CDR3 length: 16 amino acids. Looked up from germline, CDR1 is LNHDA and CDR2 is SQIVND (reference sequence). CDR3 region: CASRTGEHSYNSPLHF. In nucleotides, the CDR3 is TGTGCCAGTAGGACAGGCGAACACTCCTATAATTCACCCCTCCACTTT.

The chain joins TRBV5-1 to TRBJ2-2; D is perhaps TRBD1 (7 bases). This CDR3 spans 15 amino acids. V lost 5 bases and J 1 base, leaving 12 bases between the germline ends. Germline V gene lookup returns CDR1 SGHRS and CDR2 YFSETQ. The CDR3 DNA is TGCGCCAGCAGGCGGGACAGTGGGAACACCGGGGAGCTGTTTTTT. It codes for CASRRDSGNTGELFF.

The chain combines TRBV11-2 with TRBJ2-7, with D perhaps TRBD2 (5 bases). This CDR3 comprises 13 residues. Trimming took 5 bases from V and 5 from J, leaving 13 bases between them. Per the germline V gene, CDR1 is SGHAT and CDR2 is FQNNGV. In DNA, the CDR3 is TGTGCCAGCAGCCCCGGGGTGGGGAACGAGCAGTACTTC. Its translation: CASSPGVGNEQYF.

The J gene is TRBJ1-5, the V gene TRBV13, with TRBD1 as a possible D gene (5 bases). The CDR3 consists of 17 residues. In germline, CDR1 is PRHDT, CDR2 FYEKMQ (reference sequence). Deletions cut 4 bases from V and 0 bases from J, with 16 bases between. CDR3 nucleotides: TGTGCCAGCAGCTCCAGGGCATTGGGATATAGCAATCAGCCCCAGCATTTT. Amino acids: CASSSRALGYSNQPQHF.

This clone was detected a few times. This chain uses TRBV4-3 with TRBJ2-6, with D tentatively TRBD2 (5 bases). Germline CDR1 and CDR2: LGHNA and YSLEER. CDR3 length: 16 residues. With 0 bases removed from V and 4 bases from J, the gap between germline ends came to 10 bases. CDR3: CASSQDPGNGANVLTF. CDR3 sequence (DNA): TGCGCCAGCAGCCAAGATCCGGGAAACGGGGCCAACGTCCTGACTTTC.

This clone was observed once. The chain combines TRBV18 with TRBJ1-2; TRBD1 is a possible D gene (6 bases). This CDR3 contains 13 residues. The germline CDR1 and CDR2 sequences are KGHSH and LQKENI. V gave up 5 bases and J gave up 4 bases, with 11 bases separating them. CDR3 sequence: CASSRDRSYGYTF. The CDR3, as DNA: TGTGCCAGCTCAAGAGACAGGTCCTATGGCTACACCTTC. The complete variable domain, with remaining parts taken from reference TRBV18 and TRBJ1-2, reads NAGVMQNPRHLVRRRGQEARLRCSPMKGHSHVYWYRQLPEEGLKFMVYLQKENIIDESGMPKERFSAEFPKEGPSILRIQQVVRGDSAAYFCASSRDRSYGYTFGSGTRLTVV.

The chain has TRBV11-3 and TRBJ2-5; D is unclear. Germline V CDR1 and CDR2: SGHNT, YENEEA. V lost 1 base and J 1 base, leaving 16 bases between the germline ends. CDR3 length: 17 amino acids. CDR3 region: CASSLGVNPFLQETQYF. The CDR3 coding sequence is TGTGCCAGCAGCTTAGGAGTTAACCCGTTTCTCCAAGAGACCCAGTACTTC.

A single count supports this clone. V gene TRBV30 combines with J gene TRBJ1-1; D perhaps matches TRBD1 (5 bases). CDR3 size: 12 residues. The V end was cut by 4 bases, the J end by 6 bases, with 12 bases between. Germline CDR1 GTSNPN, CDR2 SVGIG (reference sequence). The CDR3: CAWIRGLSEAFF. CDR3 nucleotide sequence: TGTGCCTGGATTAGGGGTCTTTCTGAAGCTTTCTTT. Combining the CDR3 with reference TRBV30 and TRBJ1-1 gives the whole variable domain SQTIHQWPATLVQPVGSPLSLECTVEGTSNPNLYWYRQAAGRGLQLLFYSVGIGQISSEVPQNLSASRPQDRQFILSSKKLLLSDSGFYLCAWIRGLSEAFFGQGTRLTVV.

V usage is TRBV14 and J usage is TRBJ2-3; unclear D gene. Germline values: CDR1 SGHDN, CDR2 FVKESK. With 4 bases removed from V and 3 bases from J, the gap between germline ends came to 5 bases. The CDR3 loop spans 12 amino acids. The CDR3 nucleotides are TGTGCCAGCAGCCCCGGGACAGATACGCAGTATTTT. Translation: CASSPGTDTQYF.

In the case of this clone: Other DNA sequences in this sample translate to the same CDR3. The rearrangement joins TRBV6-5 to TRBJ1-6; maybe TRBD1 (6 bases). This CDR3 is 16 amino acids long. Germline V CDR1 and CDR2: MNHEY, SVGAGI. Trimming removed 2 bases at V and 0 bases at J, with 8 bases between. CDR3 region: CASSYDRSSYNSPLHF. CDR3 in DNA: TGTGCCAGCAGTTACGACAGGAGCTCCTATAATTCACCCCTCCACTTT.

This clone showed up just once. The J gene is TRBJ2-1, the V gene TRBV9, with 9 bases lining up with TRBD2. CDR3 length: 14 residues. Per germline, CDR1 SGDLS and CDR2 YYNGEE. V lost 4 bases to trimming and J lost 10 bases; unmatched junction nucleotides: 9. The CDR3 sequence: CASSPDPLAGEQFF. In nucleotides, the CDR3 is TGTGCCAGCAGCCCGGACCCCCTAGCGGGGGAGCAGTTCTTC.

The chain is built from TRBV5-1 and TRBJ2-5; 9 bases map to TRBD2. The germline CDR1 and CDR2 sequences are SGHRS and YFSETQ. The CDR3 runs 16 residues. The junction had 4 bases not matched to a gene; V was cut back by 1 base and J by 0 bases. The CDR3: CASSLTAGGYQETQYF. In DNA form, the CDR3 reads TGCGCCAGCAGCTTGACGGCGGGGGGGTACCAAGAGACCCAGTACTTC.

In nucleotides, the CDR3 is TGTGCCAGCAGTTCCGGGACAGCCACCGATGGCTACACCTTC. This encodes CASSSGTATDGYTF. This chain links TRBV6-6 with TRBJ1-2; 7 nucleotides agree with TRBD1. This CDR3 is built from 14 residues. Germline-derived CDR1 and CDR2 are MNHNY and SVGAGI (reference sequence). V was pared by 4 bases and J by 6 bases, with 8 bases of the junction left unmatched.

The CDR3 DNA follows: TGTGCCAGCAGCTTGAGGGGGACAGGGTTCGGGGAGACCCAGTACTTC. It codes for CASSLRGTGFGETQYF. The chain couples TRBV5-8 to TRBJ2-5, with 9 bases matching TRBD1. In germline, CDR1 is SGHTS, CDR2 YDEGEE. J gave up 5 bases and V 1 base, and 9 bases lay outside the gene matches. This CDR3 contains 16 residues.

CDR3: CASSPPGGGEDEQYF. CDR3 coding DNA: TGTGCCAGCAGCCCCCCGGGTGGGGGGGAGGACGAGCAGTACTTC. The J gene is TRBJ2-7, the V gene TRBV11-2; TRBD2 aligns across 7 bases. From germline, CDR1 is SGHAT and CDR2 FQNNGV. V trimming: 5 bases; J trimming: 5 bases; junction bases outside the gene matches: 12. CDR3 length equals 15 residues.

As to this clone: This sample also contains other DNA sequences that code for the same CDR3. The CDR3 sequence: CSVVPPDSRRDYGYTF. CDR3 DNA: TGCAGCGTTGTGCCCCCGGACAGTCGAAGGGACTATGGCTACACCTTC. The chain carries TRBV29-1 and TRBJ1-2; TRBD1 is a possible D gene (6 bases). The CDR3 covers 16 residues. V lost 4 bases and J lost 3, with 21 bases in between. Germline CDR1 is SQVTM and CDR2 is ANQGSEA.

Note on this clone: At one end the junction does not follow the germline gene, possibly because of a read error. The chain recombines TRBV7-9 with TRBJ1-6; D is undetermined. The germline V gene has CDR1 SEHNR and CDR2 FQNEAQ (reference sequence). CDR3 length equals 12 residues. CDR3 DNA: TGTTCCAGCAGCTTAGCCCGGGAACCCCTCCACTTT. It yields the protein CSSSLAREPLHF.

The table lists this clone with a count of one. The chain links TRBV12-5 to TRBJ1-5; D unclear. CDR1 LGHNT and CDR2 FRNRAP come from the germline V gene. V was shortened by 3 bases and J by 7 bases, with 7 bases between the two germline ends. The CDR3 length is 12 residues. CDR3 sequence: CASGLVAQPQHF. The CDR3 DNA follows: TGTGCTAGTGGTTTAGTTGCGCAGCCCCAGCATTTT.

The gene calls are TRBV5-1 and TRBJ2-5; 7 bases line up with TRBD2. Trimming at V came to 2 bases and at J to 2 bases, leaving 6 bases not matched to a gene. The length of the CDR3 is 15 residues. Germline CDR1 reads SGHRS; CDR2 reads YFSETQ. The CDR3 is CASSLFTSAQETQYF. The CDR3 DNA sequence: TGCGCCAGCAGCTTATTCACTAGCGCGCAAGAGACCCAGTACTTC.